This T cell receptor beta chain was observed in a study of blood T cell repertoires in COVID-19. Assay: immunoSEQ multiplex PCR; the TCRdb copy retains only in-frame clones and omits some. The sample records 100,000 or so clones, 70% to 90% being singletons. After removal of 0 bases from V and 3 bases from J, the junction contained 2 bases not matched to a gene. CDR1 and CDR2 from the germline V gene are SGHTA and FQGNSA. The CDR3 contains 15 residues. V and J are TRBV7-2 and TRBJ2-3, with 8 positions matching TRBD2. The sequenced material came from peripheral blood. The sequence was obtained from a man over 45 with active or convalescent COVID-19. The CDR3 nucleotides read TGTGCCAGCAGCTTAGCAGCGGGGGAAACAGATACGCAGTATTTT. This codes for CASSLAAGETDTQYF.